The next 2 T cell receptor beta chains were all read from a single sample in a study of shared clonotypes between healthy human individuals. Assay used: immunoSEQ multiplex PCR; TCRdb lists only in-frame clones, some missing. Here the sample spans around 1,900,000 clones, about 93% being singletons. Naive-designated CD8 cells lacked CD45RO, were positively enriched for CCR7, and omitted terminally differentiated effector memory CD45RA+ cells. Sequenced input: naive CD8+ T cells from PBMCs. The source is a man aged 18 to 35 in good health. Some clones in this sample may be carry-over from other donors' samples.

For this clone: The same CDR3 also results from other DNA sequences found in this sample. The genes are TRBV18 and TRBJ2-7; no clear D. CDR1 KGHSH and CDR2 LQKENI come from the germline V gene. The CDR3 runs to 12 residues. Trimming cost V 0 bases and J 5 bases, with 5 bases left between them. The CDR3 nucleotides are TGTGCCAGCTCACCACCTGCCCACGAGCAGTACTTC. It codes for CASSPPAHEQYF.

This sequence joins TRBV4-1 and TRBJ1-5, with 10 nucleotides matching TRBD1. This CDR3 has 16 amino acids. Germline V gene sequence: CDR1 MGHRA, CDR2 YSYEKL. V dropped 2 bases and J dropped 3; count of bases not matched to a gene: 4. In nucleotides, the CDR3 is TGCGCCAGCAGCCAACGGGACAGGGGCAACAATCAGCCCCAGCATTTT. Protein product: CASSQRDRGNNQPQHF.